One and the same sample provided the 22 T cell receptor beta chains below, sequenced in a study of cytomegalovirus exposure and HLA in healthy donors. Both 60 Vbeta primers and 13 Jbeta primers went into the PCR. The assay was immunoSEQ multiplex PCR, and TCRdb's table has in-frame clones only and misses some. Of some 91,000 clones listed, 55% to 65% were seen once; the top ten hold 2% to 2.5%. The sample taken for sequencing was PBMCs. The receptor set was obtained from a human donor in good health.

The rearrangement links TRBV6-1 to TRBJ2-1; no definite D call. This CDR3 contains 16 residues. Germline V gene data show CDR1 as MNHNS and CDR2 as SASEGT. V shed 4 bases and J shed 3 bases, with 16 bases lying between them. The CDR3 DNA is TGTGCCAGCAGTGCGGGTATGCCGAACTTCTACAATGAGCAGTTCTTC. Translated: CASSAGMPNFYNEQFF.

The J gene is TRBJ2-1, the V gene TRBV7-2; TRBD2 matches at 8 bases. V dropped 1 base and J dropped 7; count of bases not matched to a gene: 9. The CDR3 runs to 16 residues. CDR1 SGHTA and CDR2 FQGNSA come from the germline V gene. CDR3 protein: CASSLDGGASLNEQFF. CDR3 DNA: TGTGCCAGCAGCTTAGACGGGGGGGCCTCGTTGAATGAGCAGTTCTTC.

This clone was picked up one time. The chain employs TRBV29-1 and TRBJ1-6; 8 positions match TRBD1. J lost 7 bases, V lost 6 bases, and 5 bases had no gene match. The CDR3 totals 13 residues. The germline gives CDR1 SQVTM, CDR2 ANQGSEA. DNA of the CDR3: TGCAGCGTCCGGGACAGGCAAAATTCACCCCTCCACTTT. Protein: CSVRDRQNSPLHF.

This clone has a handful of counts. V usage is TRBV6-5 and J usage is TRBJ2-5; perhaps TRBD1 as D (5 bases). The CDR3 is 15 residues long. V lost 0 bases and J 5 bases, leaving 13 bases between the germline ends. Germline CDR1 reads MNHEY; CDR2 reads SVGAGI. CDR3: CASSYSPGRRETQYF. The CDR3 nucleotides read TGTGCCAGCAGTTACTCTCCAGGGCGCCGGGAGACCCAGTACTTC.

The V call is TRBV11-3, the J call TRBJ1-5; no clear D. V lost 2 bases and J 5 bases, leaving 10 bases between the germline ends. Germline V lookup: CDR1 SGHNT, CDR2 YENEEA. The CDR3 has 14 amino acids. This CDR3 is CASSLFGDHQPQHF. CDR3 sequence (DNA): TGTGCCAGCAGCTTATTCGGAGACCATCAGCCCCAGCATTTT.

This rearrangement joins TRBV5-1 to TRBJ2-3; no clear D gene. V was cut by 7 bases and J by 2 bases, with 11 bases left in between. Per the germline V gene, CDR1 is SGHRS and CDR2 is YFSETQ. This CDR3 region has 13 residues. CDR3 bases: TGCGCCAGCGCCATGGCGGACACAGATACGCAGTATTTT. Its protein product is CASAMADTDTQYF.

This clone showed up just once. The chain couples TRBV5-1 to TRBJ2-7; D gene unclear. Trimming took 5 bases from V and 6 from J, leaving 21 bases between them. This CDR3 spans 15 amino acids. CDR1 SGHRS and CDR2 YFSETQ come from the germline V gene. CDR3 coding DNA: TGCGCCAGCAGATTGAGTAGTGTTACCTTCTCCGAGCAGTACTTC. As protein: CASRLSSVTFSEQYF.

The table lists this clone with a count of one. The rearrangement links TRBV5-1 to TRBJ2-1; 11 nucleotides align to TRBD2. V gave up 0 bases and J gave up 4 bases; unmatched junction bases: 3. CDR3 size: 16 residues. The germline gives CDR1 SGHRS, CDR2 YFSETQ. This CDR3 is CASSLDLAGGYNEQFF. CDR3 DNA: TGCGCCAGCAGCTTGGATCTAGCGGGGGGATACAATGAGCAGTTCTTC.

The chain links TRBV2 to TRBJ1-2; D not resolved. Germline CDR1 SNHLY, CDR2 FYNNEI. The CDR3 spans 13 residues. V was trimmed by 2 bases and J by 7 bases, leaving 11 bases between them. The CDR3 reads CASSETPPGGYTF. As DNA, the CDR3 is TGTGCCAGCAGTGAAACTCCGCCGGGTGGCTACACCTTC.

The chain's CDR3 is CASPKEGGPDQFF. The CDR3 nucleotides are TGTGCCAGCCCGAAGGAAGGGGGTCCCGACCAGTTCTTC. The chain is built from TRBV18 and TRBJ2-1; possible D gene TRBD1, 6 bases. V shed 8 bases and J shed 13 bases, with 21 bases lying between them. The CDR3 loop spans 13 amino acids. Germline loops: CDR1 KGHSH, CDR2 LQKENI.

This chain uses TRBV11-3 with TRBJ2-7, with 12 positions matching TRBD2. CDR3 length: 16 amino acids. After removal of 1 base from V and 4 bases from J, the junction contained 5 bases not matched to a gene. From germline, CDR1 is SGHNT and CDR2 YENEEA. The CDR3 protein is CASSLGRLAGVYEQYF. CDR3 DNA sequence: TGTGCCAGCAGCTTAGGGCGACTAGCGGGGGTGTACGAGCAGTACTTC.

The V call is TRBV18, the J call TRBJ1-1; a possible D gene is TRBD1 (6 bases). V was cut by 1 base and J by 3 bases, with 15 bases left in between. The CDR3 loop spans 16 amino acids. The V gene's germline CDR1 is KGHSH and CDR2 LQKENI. DNA of the CDR3: TGTGCCAGCTCACCACAGGGGGTGCGTTTTGACACTGAAGCTTTCTTT. Protein sequence: CASSPQGVRFDTEAFF. Based on the CDR3 plus reference TRBV18 and TRBJ1-1, the full variable domain is NAGVMQNPRHLVRRRGQEARLRCSPMKGHSHVYWYRQLPEEGLKFMVYLQKENIIDESGMPKERFSAEFPKEGPSILRIQQVVRGDSAAYFCASSPQGVRFDTEAFFGQGTRLTVV.

This clone was recorded a few times. The V call is TRBV19, the J call TRBJ1-5; possibly TRBD1 for D (5 bases). Germline loops: CDR1 LNHDA, CDR2 SQIVND (reference sequence). V dropped 3 bases and J dropped 3 bases, with 6 bases sitting between them. This CDR3 is 13 amino acids long. CDR3 coding DNA: TGTGCCAGTAGTATGACAGTCAATCAGCCCCAGCATTTT. Its protein product is CASSMTVNQPQHF.

The chain recombines TRBV27 with TRBJ2-3; unclear D gene. CDR1 and CDR2 (germline): MNHEY, SMNVEV (reference sequence). There are 11 residues in the CDR3. Between the trimmed V and J ends, which lost 9 bases and 1 base, there was a span of 5 bases. The CDR3 DNA follows: TGTGCCAGTTCTCGCACAGATACGCAGTATTTT. Translating gives CASSRTDTQYF.

A note on this clone: An end of the junction differs from the germline gene, which may be a read error. The gene calls are TRBV2 and TRBJ1-2; possible D gene TRBD1, 6 bases. Germline V gives CDR1 SNHLY, CDR2 FYNNEI. The CDR3 has 13 residues. The DNA for the CDR3 is TGTGCCAGCAGCGCCACAGGGCTGGGTGGCTACAACTTC. Translated, it gives CASSATGLGGYNF.

The genes are TRBV4-3 and TRBJ2-2; a possible D gene is TRBD2 (7 bases). Germline V gene sequence: CDR1 LGHNA, CDR2 YSLEER. Trimming removed 4 bases from V and 6 bases from J, with 18 bases in between. This CDR3 is built from 16 residues. The CDR3 spells CASSLRWGGAAGELFF. The CDR3 DNA reads as TGCGCCAGCAGCCTGCGATGGGGGGGGGCAGCCGGGGAGCTGTTTTTT.

The CDR3, as DNA: TGTGCCACCAGGGAGGACTATGGCTACACCTTC. It is translated as CATREDYGYTF. The chain couples TRBV11-2 to TRBJ1-2; D may be TRBD1 (5 bases). This CDR3 is 11 amino acids long. Per germline, CDR1 SGHAT and CDR2 FQNNGV. Trimming took off 10 bases at V and 3 bases at J, with 9 bases between the two ends.

The rearrangement links TRBV2 to TRBJ2-6, with a possible D match to TRBD2 (5 bases). V lost 4 bases and J lost 0, with 10 bases in between. The CDR3 sequence is 16 residues long. Germline CDR1 reads SNHLY; CDR2 reads FYNNEI. The CDR3 bases are TGTGCCAGCAGTGCCGGGATTATCTCTGGGGCCAACGTCCTGACTTTC. Its translation: CASSAGIISGANVLTF.

This sequence joins TRBV11-2 and TRBJ1-2; 7 nucleotides align to TRBD1. Germline V gives CDR1 SGHAT, CDR2 FQNNGV. CDR3 length: 16 residues. The V gene end was trimmed by 2 bases and the J gene end by 1 base; junction bases not matched to a gene: 7. CDR3 nucleotides: TGTGCCAGCAGCTTACGCGGAGGGGGCTTTAACTATGGCTACACCTTC. It translates to CASSLRGGGFNYGYTF.

The V call is TRBV7-2, the J call TRBJ1-2; 9 bases are shared with TRBD1. This CDR3 is built from 14 residues. The junction had 4 bases not matched to a gene; V was cut back by 2 bases and J by 6 bases. Per the germline V gene, CDR1 is SGHTA and CDR2 is FQGNSA. The DNA for the CDR3 is TGTGCCAGCAGCTTATCGAGGGACAGGGATGGCTACACCTTC. Protein: CASSLSRDRDGYTF.

V is TRBV4-1 and J is TRBJ2-3; D uncertain. V lost 1 base and J lost 4, with 12 bases in between. Germline V gene lookup returns CDR1 MGHRA and CDR2 YSYEKL. This CDR3 is built from 15 residues. CDR3 nucleotide sequence: TGCGCCAGCAGCCAAGTGTCAAACGGAGCAGATACGCAGTATTTT. Translated: CASSQVSNGADTQYF.

V is TRBV11-3 and J is TRBJ2-5, with 10 bases lining up with TRBD1. The CDR3 has 15 amino acids. V was pared by 6 bases and J by 7 bases, with 11 bases of the junction left unmatched. Looked up from germline, CDR1 is SGHNT and CDR2 is YENEEA. CDR3 in DNA: TGTGCCAGCAGTTCCGGGACAGGGGAGTTGGCGACCCAGTACTTC. Translated, it gives CASSSGTGELATQYF.